This T cell receptor beta chain was recovered during a study of early T cells in non-severe SARS-CoV-2 infection. Study-wide context: It was bulk RNA from unsorted whole blood that was sequenced, and the chains were unpaired. The study, taken as a whole, reports: Anti-spike CD8 responses were favored by VDJdb matching, which missed private and CD4 specificities.

This clonotype has more than one count but fewer than ten. Its antigen is not known. Unique molecular identifiers (one per individual cDNA molecule) were attached. TCRdb recomputed calls from the 5' RACE reads with MiXCR, one row per CDR3 protein. Among tens of thousands of distinct CDR3 sequences listed, 11% to 15% were seen once. The sequenced sample was whole blood. The TCR originated in an adult who was a healthcare worker with PCR-confirmed SARS-CoV-2 infection or an uninfected control (not recorded which).

The CDR3 DNA is TGTGCCATCAGTGAGTCTTTGGGTTTTGAGGGTTTTAACACTGAAGCTTTCTTT. Translated: CAISESLGFEGFNTEAFF. This chain connects TRBV10-3 to TRBJ1-1; D not certain. CDR1 ENHRY and CDR2 SYGVKD come from the germline V gene. The CDR3 contains 18 residues. V gave up 0 bases and J gave up 2 bases, with 19 bases separating them.